This T cell receptor (beta chain) was profiled in a study of cytomegalovirus exposure and HLA in healthy donors. On this clone: Its antigen is unidentified.

The PCR had 60 Vbeta and 13 Jbeta primers. Assay: immunoSEQ multiplex PCR; the TCRdb copy retains only in-frame clones and omits some. The table has roughly 100,000 clones, 60% to 80% seen once. The CDR3 runs 16 residues. Germline trimming cut 0 bases from V and 6 bases from J; bases unmatched to any gene: 1. Germline V gene data show CDR1 as MDHEN and CDR2 as SYDVKM. Whole-study results and caveats: Association with HLA alleles at 0.05 false discovery rate was found for 15,000 or so TCR beta sequences in a later analysis. Follow-up analysis later connected one missense variant in DCLRE1C with trimming of TCR beta V- and J-genes.

This TCR derives from a male donor in good health and CMV-seropositive. The sequenced material came from PBMCs. The V gene is TRBV28, the J gene TRBJ2-1; 14 bases agree with TRBD2. The CDR3 DNA reads as TGTGCCAGCAGTTTATGGGGACTAGCGGGAGTCAATGAGCAGTTCTTC. Translated: CASSLWGLAGVNEQFF.